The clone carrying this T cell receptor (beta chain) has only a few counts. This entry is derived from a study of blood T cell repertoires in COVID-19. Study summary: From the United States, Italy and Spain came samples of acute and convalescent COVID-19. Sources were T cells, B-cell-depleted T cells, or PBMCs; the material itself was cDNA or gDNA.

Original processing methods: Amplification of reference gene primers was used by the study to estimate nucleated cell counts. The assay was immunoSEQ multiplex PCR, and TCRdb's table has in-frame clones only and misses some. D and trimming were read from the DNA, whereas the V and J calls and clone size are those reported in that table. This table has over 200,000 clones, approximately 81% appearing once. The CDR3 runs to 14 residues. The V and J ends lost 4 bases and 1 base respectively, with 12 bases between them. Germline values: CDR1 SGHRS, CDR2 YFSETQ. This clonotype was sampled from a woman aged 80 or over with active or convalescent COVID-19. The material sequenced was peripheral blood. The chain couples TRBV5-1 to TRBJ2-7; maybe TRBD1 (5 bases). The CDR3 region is CASSPSAGSYEQYF. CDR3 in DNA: TGCGCCAGCAGCCCCTCCGCAGGGTCCTACGAGCAGTACTTC.